The clone carrying this TCR beta chain has just one count. Its antigen is currently unknown. Cells defined as naive were viable CD3+CD4+ or CD3+CD8+ and CCR7+CD45RA+CD45RO-CD95-CD27+CD28+. On the day of bone marrow donation, the related graft donor provided peripheral blood. These data originate in a study of T cells after posttransplantation cyclophosphamide. Sequenced by immunoSEQ multiplex PCR; TCRdb stores in-frame clones only, minus some. This sample has around 16,000 clones; 90% to 95% occur once, and the top ten carry more than 0.25%. This CDR3 contains 14 residues. The germline CDR1 and CDR2 sequences are MNHNY and SVGAGI (reference sequence). The V and J ends lost 2 bases and 7 bases respectively, with 11 bases between them. Broader study findings: Later post-transplant blood repertoires were often dominated by donor CD8+ memory clones. Recipient CMV seropositivity and CMV reactivation strongly tracked TRB clonality.

This TCR was recovered from a woman aged 50 to 60 in good health and a related stem cell transplant donor. V usage is TRBV6-6 and J usage is TRBJ1-4; D might be TRBD1 (5 bases). Sequenced input: naive CD4+ T cells sorted from blood. Here the CDR3 reads CASSYRGGGEKLFF. The CDR3 DNA reads as TGTGCCAGCAGTTACAGGGGAGGTGGTGAAAAACTGTTTTTT.